This T cell receptor (beta chain) comes out of a study of control samples from healthy donors and cancer patients. CDR1 is LNHDA, CDR2 SQIVND, per germline (reference sequence). The CDR3 extends over 15 amino acids. V was shortened by 1 base and J by 2 bases, with 10 bases between the two germline ends. The method was immunoSEQ multiplex PCR; TCRdb's version includes in-frame clones alone and lacks a portion of them. The table has around 250,000 clones, roughly 80% seen once. The sequencing sample was made of PBMCs. J is TRBJ2-3 and V is TRBV19, with D unresolved. This receptor was obtained from a woman in her sixties with lung cancer. The CDR3 bases are TGTGCCAGTAGTATAGGGGAACCAAACACAGATACGCAGTATTTT. Amino acid sequence: CASSIGEPNTDTQYF. The full variable domain, rest sourced from reference TRBV19 and TRBJ2-3, is DGGITQSPKYLFRKEGQNVTLSCEQNLNHDAMYWYRQDPGQGLRLIYYSQIVNDFQKGDIAEGYSVSREKKESFPLTVTSAQKNPTAFYLCASSIGEPNTDTQYFGPGTRLTVL.